This T cell receptor (beta chain) was sequenced for a study of OX40 agonist ivuxolimab in advanced cancers. Method: immunoSEQ multiplex PCR; TCRdb's copy keeps in-frame clones and lacks some. The profile shows 50,000 to 70,000 clones, about 85% of them singletons. This clone was detected once. The source was CD4+ or CD8+ T cells sorted from blood, collected in a trial of the OX40 agonist ivuxolimab. The clonotype was recovered from an adult with an advanced solid tumor such as melanoma, head and neck, liver or kidney cancer.

The CDR3 nucleotides are TGTGCTTCGGGAATCCAAGAGACCCAGTACTTC. It yields the protein CASGIQETQYF. The J gene is TRBJ2-5, the V gene TRBV5-6, with D possibly TRBD2 on 5 matching bases. The CDR3 is 11 amino acids. Germline lookup yields CDR1 SGHDT and CDR2 YYEEEE.